A single sample is the source of the 28 T cell receptor beta chains below, sequenced in a study of T-cell memory formation after mild COVID-19. TCRdb fed the 5' RACE reads into MiXCR, producing one record per CDR3 protein. The profile shows fewer than 300,000 distinct CDR3 sequences, over 15% of them singletons. The sequencing input was PBMCs or a T cell subset sorted from them (not recorded which). The receptors shown here come from a man between 18 and 35 years old who had mild COVID-19 (a few samples of this study predate the infection). Cell type and time point are not known.

The V and J genes are TRBV5-1 and TRBJ1-6, with 7 positions matching TRBD1. The junction had 4 bases not matched to a gene; V was cut back by 2 bases and J by 8 bases. Germline V CDR1 and CDR2: SGHRS, YFSETQ. The CDR3 is made up of 14 amino acids. As DNA, the CDR3 is TGCGCCAGCAGCTTTAAGGGGGCGGATTCACCCCTCCACTTT. It codes for CASSFKGADSPLHF.

The rearrangement links TRBV7-2 to TRBJ1-5; unclear D gene. V lost 6 bases to trimming and J lost 2 bases, with 11 bases between them. In germline, CDR1 is SGHTA, CDR2 FQGNSA. This CDR3 spans 14 amino acids. CDR3: CASSRLDGNQPQHF. The DNA for the CDR3 is TGTGCCAGCAGTCGGTTAGATGGCAATCAGCCCCAGCATTTT. Full variable domain (rest looked up from reference TRBV7-2 and TRBJ1-5): GAGVSQSPSNKVTEKGKDVELRCDPISGHTALYWYRQSLGQGLEFLIYFQGNSAPDKSGLPSDRFSAERTGGSVSTLTIQRTQQEDSAVYLCASSRLDGNQPQHFGDGTRLSIL.

A few counts support this clonotype. This chain links TRBV7-2 with TRBJ2-3, with D perhaps matching TRBD1 or TRBD2 (7 bases each). The CDR3 totals 14 residues. Germline V gene lookup returns CDR1 SGHTA and CDR2 FQGNSA. With 8 bases removed from V and 4 bases from J, the gap between germline ends came to 16 bases. The CDR3 is CASFGGGGSDTQYF. Written as DNA, the CDR3 is TGTGCCAGCTTTGGGGGAGGGGGCTCAGATACGCAGTATTTT. Complete variable domain (other parts from reference TRBV7-2 and TRBJ2-3): GAGVSQSPSNKVTEKGKDVELRCDPISGHTALYWYRQSLGQGLEFLIYFQGNSAPDKSGLPSDRFSAERTGGSVSTLTIQRTQQEDSAVYLCASFGGGGSDTQYFGPGTRLTVL.

Written as DNA, the CDR3 is TGTGCCAGCAGTTTTCCCCCCTACAATGAGCAGTTCTTC. This sequence encodes CASSFPPYNEQFF. The rearrangement uses TRBV27 and TRBJ2-1; D is undetermined. Germline CDR1 and CDR2: MNHEY and SMNVEV (reference sequence). V lost 3 bases, J lost 2 bases, and 5 bases lay in between. This CDR3 comprises 13 residues.

This clonotype was seen at least ten times. This chain joins TRBV5-1 and TRBJ2-1; the match to TRBD2 covers 9 bases. CDR1 SGHRS and CDR2 YFSETQ come from the germline V gene. V dropped 5 bases and J dropped 6; count of bases not matched to a gene: 9. CDR3 length equals 15 residues. The CDR3 loop reads CASSLGGGAINEQFF. Written as DNA, the CDR3 is TGCGCCAGCAGTCTGGGCGGGGGGGCCATCAATGAGCAGTTCTTC.

The chain joins TRBV14 to TRBJ2-6; 11 nucleotides line up with TRBD1. In germline, CDR1 is SGHDN, CDR2 FVKESK. The CDR3 has 20 residues. V trimming: 1 base; J trimming: 0 bases; junction bases outside the gene matches: 8. This CDR3 reads CASSQVGWDRGISGANVLTF. DNA of the CDR3: TGTGCCAGCAGCCAAGTAGGCTGGGACAGGGGGATCTCTGGGGCCAACGTCCTGACTTTC.

This clonotype was counted many times. V usage is TRBV27 and J usage is TRBJ1-1, with D uncertain. Trimming removed 7 bases at V and 1 base at J, with 13 bases between. This CDR3 has 14 residues. Germline V CDR1 and CDR2: MNHEY, SMNVEV (reference sequence). The CDR3 DNA reads TGTGCCAGCACCCTGACGAGTGCGAACACTGAAGCTTTCTTT. This sequence encodes CASTLTSANTEAFF.

A few counts support this clonotype. V and J are TRBV5-1 and TRBJ2-3; D call uncertain. CDR3 length equals 18 residues. Between the trimmed V and J ends, which lost 2 bases and 0 bases, there was a span of 19 bases. Germline V gene sequence: CDR1 SGHRS, CDR2 YFSETQ. The CDR3 loop is CASSFLLADPSSTDTQYF. The DNA for the CDR3 is TGCGCCAGCAGCTTTTTACTCGCGGACCCCTCAAGCACAGATACGCAGTATTTT.

The V and J genes are TRBV10-3 and TRBJ1-1; maybe TRBD1 (5 bases). The CDR3 length is 13 residues. The V end was cut by 4 bases, the J end by 4 bases, with 10 bases between. Germline V lookup: CDR1 ENHRY, CDR2 SYGVKD. Written as DNA, the CDR3 is TGTGCCATCAGTGTCGGGACTTTCACTGAAGCTTTCTTT. Amino acids: CAISVGTFTEAFF.

This clonotype has just a few counts. The chain is built from TRBV3-1 and TRBJ1-2; 9 bases map to TRBD1. Trimming took 6 bases from V and 2 from J; bases not matched to a gene: 4. The CDR3 runs 14 residues. The germline CDR1 and CDR2 sequences are LGHDT and YNNKEL (reference sequence). In DNA form, the CDR3 reads TGTGCCAGCAGGATACAGGGGGCGAACTATGGCTACACCTTC. Translation gives CASRIQGANYGYTF.

This clonotype was seen a handful of times. Here the CDR3 reads CSARGRYNEQFF. In DNA form, the CDR3 reads TGCAGTGCTAGAGGACGTTACAATGAGCAGTTCTTC. The chain joins TRBV20-1 to TRBJ2-1, with D hard to call. Trimming left V 1 base short and J 4 bases short, with 5 bases between. Germline V lookup: CDR1 DFQATT, CDR2 SNEGSKA (reference sequence). The CDR3 is 12 residues long.

This clonotype has more than one count but fewer than ten. The chain combines TRBV9 with TRBJ1-6; a possible D gene is TRBD1 (5 bases). V dropped 5 bases and J dropped 9 bases, with 15 bases sitting between them. Germline values: CDR1 SGDLS, CDR2 YYNGEE. The CDR3 runs to 14 residues. CDR3 in amino acids: CASRNRDPSSPLHF. As DNA, the CDR3 is TGTGCCAGCAGAAACCGGGACCCCAGTTCACCCCTCCACTTT.

The chain combines TRBV7-9 with TRBJ1-1, with no clear D. The CDR3 consists of 13 residues. Germline V gives CDR1 SEHNR, CDR2 FQNEAQ (reference sequence). V was shortened by 7 bases and J by 5 bases, with 14 bases between the two germline ends. The CDR3 DNA reads TGTGCCAGCACCACAGTGGGGAATACTGAAGCTTTCTTT. This translates into CASTTVGNTEAFF.

About this clonotype: At one end, the junction sequence differs from germline, possibly due to a read error. The chain uses TRBV6-1 and TRBJ1-1; weak D call: TRBD1 (6 bases). The CDR3 contains 13 residues. CDR1 is MNHNS, CDR2 SASEGT, per germline. CDR3 DNA sequence: TGTGCCACCCAAACAGGGCCGGACACTGAAGCTTCCTTT. This encodes CATQTGPDTEASF.

CDR3 sequence reads: CASSLSGGGIHEQYF. CDR3 DNA: TGTGCCAGCAGCCTGTCCGGGGGGGGAATCCACGAGCAGTACTTC. The genes are TRBV7-2 and TRBJ2-7; 8 bases are shared with TRBD2. Germline V gives CDR1 SGHTA, CDR2 FQGNSA. The CDR3 extends over 15 amino acids. With V trimmed by 5 bases and J by 5 bases, 11 bases remained unmatched.

This clonotype was seen at least ten times. The CDR3 region is CATSNQFSPGETQYF. The CDR3 DNA is TGTGCCACCAGCAATCAGTTTTCCCCGGGGGAGACCCAGTACTTC. The chain couples TRBV15 to TRBJ2-5, with D perhaps TRBD2 (5 bases). Trimming shortened V by 4 bases and J by 5 bases, and 17 bases separated the two germline ends. Germline lookup yields CDR1 LNHNV and CDR2 YYDKDF (reference sequence). The CDR3 has 15 amino acids.

This clonotype has just a few counts. This chain connects TRBV29-1 to TRBJ1-1; D unresolved. The V end was cut by 4 bases, the J end by 11 bases, with 20 bases between. CDR1 and CDR2 from the germline V gene are SQVTM and ANQGSEA. The CDR3 length is 13 residues. CDR3 protein: CSVVHRESWRAFF. The CDR3 nucleotides read TGCAGCGTTGTTCACCGGGAATCGTGGCGGGCTTTCTTT.

This clonotype was detected only a few times. The V call is TRBV7-3, the J call TRBJ2-2; TRBD1 is a possible D gene (5 bases). The CDR3 has 15 residues. The V gene's germline CDR1 is SGHTA and CDR2 FQGTGA. V dropped 0 bases and J dropped 0 bases, with 5 bases sitting between them. The CDR3 DNA reads TGTGCCAGCAGCTTAACCAGGGCGAACACCGGGGAGCTGTTTTTT. It yields the protein CASSLTRANTGELFF. Full variable domain (rest looked up from reference TRBV7-3 and TRBJ2-2): GAGVSQTPSNKVTEKGKYVELRCDPISGHTALYWYRQSLGQGPEFLIYFQGTGAADDSGLPNDRFFAVRPEGSVSTLKIQRTERGDSAVYLCASSLTRANTGELFFGEGSRLTVL.

This clonotype appeared a few times. The chain couples TRBV5-1 to TRBJ2-5; D might be TRBD2 (5 bases). The CDR3 length is 15 residues. Trimming shortened V by 0 bases and J by 1 base, and 10 bases separated the two germline ends. CDR1 is SGHRS and CDR2 is YFSETQ in the germline V gene. CDR3 DNA: TGCGCCAGCAGCTTGGGAGACTACATCCAAGAGACCCAGTACTTC. It is translated as CASSLGDYIQETQYF.

This clonotype has a handful of counts. The chain has TRBV19 and TRBJ2-7, with D possibly being TRBD1 or TRBD2 (6 bases each). The germline V gene encodes CDR1 LNHDA and CDR2 SQIVND (reference sequence). V lost 5 bases and J lost 7, with 18 bases in between. CDR3 length: 14 amino acids. The CDR3 sequence: CASSPGAGSVEQYV. The CDR3 nucleotides read TGTGCCAGTAGTCCGGGGGCAGGGTCGGTAGAGCAGTACGTC.

The chain has TRBV27 and TRBJ2-5; D perhaps matches TRBD1 (5 bases). Looked up from germline, CDR1 is MNHEY and CDR2 is SMNVEV (reference sequence). CDR3 length: 14 residues. V lost 6 bases and J lost 4, with 15 bases in between. CDR3 DNA: TGTGCCAGCAGGGCCCGCCAGGGTCCAGAGACCCAGTACTTC. Residues: CASRARQGPETQYF.

V usage is TRBV6-6 and J usage is TRBJ1-5, with 8 bases lining up with TRBD1. Germline trimming cut 4 bases from V and 7 bases from J; bases unmatched to any gene: 12. The germline CDR1 and CDR2 sequences are MNHNY and SVGAGI (reference sequence). The CDR3 is made up of 16 amino acids. CDR3 bases: TGTGCCAGCAGTTCCTATGGACAGGGAGGTATGCAGCCCCAGCATTTT. Translation gives CASSSYGQGGMQPQHF.

This clonotype has a count of ten or more. This chain joins TRBV18 and TRBJ2-3, with TRBD2 matching 11 bases. The germline CDR1 and CDR2 sequences are KGHSH and LQKENI. V lost 3 bases and J lost 0; bases outside the gene matches: 2. This CDR3 spans 16 amino acids. CDR3 DNA sequence: TGTGCCAGCTCACCCAGACTAGCGGGAAGCACAGATACGCAGTATTTT. Translated: CASSPRLAGSTDTQYF.

To note about this clonotype: A junction boundary mismatches the germline segment, possibly from a read error. The chain has TRBV11-1 and TRBJ2-2, with a possible D match to TRBD2 (5 bases). Germline lookup yields CDR1 SGHAT and CDR2 FQDESV (reference sequence). This CDR3 region has 16 residues. The CDR3 spells CASSLASGTNTGELFF. For the CDR3, the DNA is TGTGCCAGCAGCTTAGCCAGCGGAACGAATACCGGGGAGCTGTTTTTT.

This clonotype occurred a few times. This chain connects TRBV3-1 to TRBJ1-5; D not resolved. Trimming took 1 base from V and 4 from J, leaving 8 bases between them. The CDR3 runs to 14 residues. Looked up from germline, CDR1 is LGHDT and CDR2 is YNNKEL (reference sequence). Here the CDR3 DNA reads TGTGCCAGCAGCCAAGCGAGCGGAAATCAGCCCCAGCATTTT. Translating it yields CASSQASGNQPQHF.

The V and J genes are TRBV4-3 and TRBJ2-7; no clear D gene. The CDR3 is made up of 13 amino acids. Germline V gene sequence: CDR1 LGHNA, CDR2 YSLEER. V gave up 3 bases and J gave up 2 bases, with 8 bases separating them. CDR3 DNA sequence: TGCGCCAGCAGCCAGACCGTGACCTACGAGCAGTACTTC. Protein sequence: CASSQTVTYEQYF.

This sequence joins TRBV29-1 and TRBJ2-1; 8 bases map to TRBD2. V gave up 3 bases and J gave up 14 bases; unmatched junction bases: 12. Germline-derived CDR1 and CDR2 are SQVTM and ANQGSEA. The CDR3 has 13 amino acids. CDR3 nucleotide sequence: TGCAGCGTTGATCCAGCGGGGGAGTATAGGAAGTTCTTC. Translating it yields CSVDPAGEYRKFF.

This clonotype was seen a few times. This chain uses TRBV6-2 or TRBV6-3 with TRBJ2-5; perhaps TRBD1 as D (6 bases). The CDR3 contains 17 residues. Germline CDR1 and CDR2: MNHEY and SVGEGT. V lost 10 bases and J 0 bases, leaving 24 bases between the germline ends. The CDR3 region has the DNA TGTGCCACTTCTGGGACAACCGCATGGGAGTACCAAGAGACCCAGTACTTC. This gives the protein CATSGTTAWEYQETQYF.